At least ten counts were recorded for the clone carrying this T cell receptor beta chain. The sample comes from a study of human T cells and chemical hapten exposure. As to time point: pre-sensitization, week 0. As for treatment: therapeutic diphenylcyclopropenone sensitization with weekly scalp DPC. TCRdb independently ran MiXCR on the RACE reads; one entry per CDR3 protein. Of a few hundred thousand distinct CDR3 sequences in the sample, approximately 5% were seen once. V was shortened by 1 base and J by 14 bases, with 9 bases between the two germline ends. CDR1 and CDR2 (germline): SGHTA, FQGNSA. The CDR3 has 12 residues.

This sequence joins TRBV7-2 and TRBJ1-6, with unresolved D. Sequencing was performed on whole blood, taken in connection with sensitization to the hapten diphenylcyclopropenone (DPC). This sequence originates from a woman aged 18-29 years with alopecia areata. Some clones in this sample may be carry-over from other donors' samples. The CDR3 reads CASSLVRQSLHF. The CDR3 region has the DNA TGTGCCAGCAGCTTAGTGAGGCAGTCCCTCCACTTT.